The source of this T cell receptor (beta chain) is a study of cytomegalovirus exposure and HLA in healthy donors (dated 2017 in TCRdb). Regarding the research as a whole: In an earlier analysis of 450 to 750 of the donors, about 270 Gb of sequence data and 90 million to 120 million unique TCR beta sequences from 180 million or so T cells were reported. Donor age, sex, ethnicity and CMV serostatus were compiled alongside the repertoire data. Among the roughly 400 genotyped donors, around 79% belonged to the genetic ancestry cluster associated with self-reported Caucasian donors. All discovery cohort repertoires had been generated on a single sequencing platform. A later genetic analysis took genome-wide SNP genotypes for about 55% of the 666 donors and used that subset as a discovery cohort. Typing coverage varied by locus: roughly 629-640 donors for A, B, C, DRB1 and DQB1; 500 to 550 for DQA1; 600 to 610 for DPA1; more than 450 for DPB1. The study profiled the T cell repertoires of some 610 subjects by immunosequencing and related them to cytomegalovirus serostatus. In addition to the first cohort of roughly 670 subjects, a separate validation cohort of approximately 130 different subjects was used. To decide whether each TCR beta V gene segment behaved as functional or pseudogenic, an earlier analysis of approximately 590 of the donors relied on high-throughput TCR beta sequencing. Among about 370 genotyped donors of the cohort, an average of around 220,000 unique TCR beta nucleotide sequences was sequenced per donor, of which about 18% were non-productive. The study aimed to test whether signatures of past pathogen exposure could be identified by cataloging public T cell receptors. HLA typing covered class I and class II loci at four-digit resolution. To study patterns of TCR occurrence, a later analysis re-analyzed previously published TCR beta repertoires from 666 donors and added high-resolution HLA genotyping. Rather than drawing on any new phenotypic data, the later analysis identified candidate immune exposures from TCR beta sequences and the way those sequences occurred across donors. The study combined high-throughput TCR immunosequencing, statistical association of individual TCRs with disease status, and machine learning to predict cytomegalovirus infection status. An early release covering approximately 600 HLA-typed donors comprised about 300 gigabases of sequencing data and approximately 80 million unique TCR sequences. Roughly 5 DR-DQ haplotypes were handled as single units for association and clustering, since linkage in the cohort was strong.

The method behind the library was the immunoSEQ multiplex PCR assay. For the multiplex PCR, a mixture combining 60 forward primers for TCR Vbeta segments and 13 reverse primers for TCR Jbeta segments was used. The CDR3 region of rearranged TCR beta genes was amplified from genomic DNA by a multiplex PCR assay. The amplified TCR beta libraries were sequenced on the Illumina HiSeq System as 87-base-pair reads. Under the source paper's analysis protocol: A later analysis tallied approximately 87 million unique TCR beta chains across the 666 repertoires, and around 12 million of those chains were shared by two or more donors. A nearest-neighbor algorithm error-corrected the raw reads and collapsed the reads into unique sequences, merging closely related sequences to remove PCR and sequencing errors. To assign V, D and J gene segments, CDR3 sequences were aligned to IMGT reference sequences. For a sequence to be retained, a match of at least six nucleotides was required to both a V gene segment and a J gene segment. A rearrangement counted as productive if the CDR3 had no stop codons and remained in frame with V and J, and every other rearrangement counted as non-productive. CDR3 was defined by IMGT convention, running from the second conserved V-encoded cysteine to the conserved J-encoded phenylalanine. Sequences without an unambiguous match to a single V gene segment were excluded from the earlier analysis of several hundred of the donors. An earlier analysis of approximately 590 of the donors called V segments functional above 56.7% productive rearrangements and segregating when the between-donor standard deviation exceeded 5%. To diagnose cytomegalovirus status from the catalog of TCR beta chain sequences, a statistical classification framework was built. In a later analysis, V and J genes were assigned by comparing TCR nucleotide sequences against IMGT/GENE-DB human TR gene sequences. The TCRdist pipeline was used in a later analysis to assign CDR3 sequences and most-parsimonious VDJ recombination scenarios. In a later analysis, every TCR beta chain was defined by the combination of its CDR3 amino acid sequence and its V-gene family, and reads without a unique V-gene family were dropped. To address suspected cross-contamination and a sequencing artifact, a later analysis removed 550 to 750 highly shared, low-generation-probability nucleotide sequences. For each public chain, a later analysis derived a clonal expansion index from normalized ranks of inferred template counts within each repertoire. In a later analysis, generation probabilities were computed with a VDJ recombination model fitted to out-of-frame rearrangements, and the resulting probabilities were checked against IGoR. In a later analysis, TCR-TCR, TCR-HLA and TCR-CMV co-occurrence was scored with hypergeometric tests, and a repertoire-size bias correction was applied to TCR pairs. In a later analysis, false discovery rates were estimated by permuting HLA or CMV assignments 20 times. In a later analysis, co-occurring TCRs were grouped using DBSCAN, and TCRdist sequence similarity was added for clustering within HLA-allele-positive subsets. Repertoires with fewer than 30,000 or more than 120,000 public chains were left out of co-occurrence clustering, as were about five repertoires with anomalous nucleotide sharing. In its TCRdb copy, this immuneACCESS table keeps in-frame sequences only and misses some clones. Where compared with another copy, unresolved V genes explain less than half of these, and the others have no known cause. The V and J calls and clone size are taken from that table; D and trimming were inferred from the DNA. For this sample the table gives more than 95,000 clones, of which 70% to 80% were detected only once. The biggest ten clones account for around 4.5% of the sample.

To note about this clone: No cognate antigen has been identified for it. The junction does not match germline at one end; this may be a read error.

The cysteine opens and the phenylalanine closes a CDR3 of 12 amino acids. Just the 36-base CDR3 DNA is kept, in frame starting at base 1. Looking up the germline V gene (reference sequence) yields CDR1 SEHNR and CDR2 FQNEAQ. The full study reports these points: At a false discovery rate of 0.05, a later analysis linked 16,951 TCR beta sequences to specific HLA alleles. When HLA alleles, especially DR and DQ, strongly co-occurred, TCR associations were difficult to assign to individual alleles. Some IMGT-functional V segments, including TRBV6-2 and TRBV6-3, could not be told apart with the 87-base-pair reads, so those segments were excluded. Because some donors lacked HLA typing at each locus, the association tests relied only on the typed subset. According to a later genetic analysis, donors in an Asian-associated ancestry cluster had fewer N-insertions in productive TCRs than the approximately 700-donor mean. Roughly uniform sequencing depth across donors was assumed in presence/absence analyses, although this assumption may not hold. The study listed 170 or so TCR beta chains as associated with cytomegalovirus. In an earlier analysis of about 550 of the donors, most TCR beta V segments were observed in productive rearrangements about 87% or about 30% of the time, broadly matching IMGT annotations. Three of the identified cytomegalovirus-associated TCR beta chains were confirmed in vitro to be specific for cytomegalovirus antigens. Linkage disequilibrium might explain the correlated functional status among segregating V segments, but an unknown experimental factor could not be excluded. This cohort had only TCR beta chains sequenced, and the lack of alpha or paired-chain data limited which features could be detected. A cluster of highly shared sequence variants was judged likely to represent a technical artifact of the sequencing pipeline. Immune exposure information for the cohort was limited to CMV serostatus. A later analysis found that TCR association rates varied across HLA loci, with DRB1 alleles showing the most associated TCRs and HLA-C alleles the fewest. In a later genetic analysis, a missense DCLRE1C variant was associated with V-gene and J-gene trimming of TCR beta chains, and the association was replicated in an independent cohort. According to a later analysis, parvovirus B19, influenza, CMV and Epstein-Barr virus appeared linked to several top co-occurrence clusters. Some 16 rarely observed V segments, including chromosome 9 orphons, were excluded from the earlier analysis of 550 to 700 of the donors because counts were too low. Cytomegalovirus status was reported to be diagnosed by the classifier with high specificity and sensitivity in both the original and validation cohorts. Most TCR sequences were observed very rarely across donors, whereas some public TCRs were present in many individuals. A further reported finding was that TCR beta sequences accurately predicted the HLA-A and HLA-B alleles for most subjects in the first cohort. The authors suggested that the approach could potentially be extended to other disease states and immunological phenotypes. In a later analysis, HLA-associated TCR beta chains were found to be more clonally expanded and to have lower generation probabilities than equally common non-associated chains. A later analysis found that most CMV-associated TCR beta chains appeared HLA-restricted, with HLA associations seemingly driven largely by CMV exposure.

The cohort consisted of more than 650 healthy bone marrow donors. Cohort members were all nominally healthy when sampled, although unrecorded immune exposures were likely present. The donor was CMV seropositive and was included in the group of around 300 seropositive cohort members. Every donor gave a peripheral blood sample, and the peripheral blood mononuclear cells from that sample were used for TCR beta sequencing. Genomic DNA was extracted from the blood cell samples with the Qiagen DNeasy Blood Extraction Kit. Sequenced: PBMCs. The receptor's source is a man aged 25-45 years in good health and CMV-seropositive. The V gene is TRBV7-9 and the J gene is TRBJ1-1, with TRBD1 perhaps the D gene, on 5 matching bases. The CDR3 protein: CSSSLGRGEAFF. In nucleotide form, the sequence is TGTTCCAGCAGCTTAGGTAGGGGTGAAGCTTTCTTT.